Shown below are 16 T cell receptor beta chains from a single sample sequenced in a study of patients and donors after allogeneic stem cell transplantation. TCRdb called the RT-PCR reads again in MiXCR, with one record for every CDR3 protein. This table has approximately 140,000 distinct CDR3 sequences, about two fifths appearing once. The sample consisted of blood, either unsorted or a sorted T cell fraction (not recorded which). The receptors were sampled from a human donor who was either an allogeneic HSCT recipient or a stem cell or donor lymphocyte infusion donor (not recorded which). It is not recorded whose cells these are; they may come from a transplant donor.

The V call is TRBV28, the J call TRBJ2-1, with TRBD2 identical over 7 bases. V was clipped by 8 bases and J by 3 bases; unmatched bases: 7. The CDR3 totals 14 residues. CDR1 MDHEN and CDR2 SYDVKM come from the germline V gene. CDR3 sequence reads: CASCPSGHYNEQFF. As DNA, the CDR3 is TGTGCCAGCTGTCCTAGCGGACACTACAATGAGCAGTTCTTC.

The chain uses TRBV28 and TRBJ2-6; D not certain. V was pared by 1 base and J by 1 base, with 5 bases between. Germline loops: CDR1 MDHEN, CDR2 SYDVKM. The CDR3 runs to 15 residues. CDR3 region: CASSLSGSGANVLTF. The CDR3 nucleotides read TGTGCCAGCAGTTTATCCGGGTCTGGGGCCAACGTCCTGACTTTC.

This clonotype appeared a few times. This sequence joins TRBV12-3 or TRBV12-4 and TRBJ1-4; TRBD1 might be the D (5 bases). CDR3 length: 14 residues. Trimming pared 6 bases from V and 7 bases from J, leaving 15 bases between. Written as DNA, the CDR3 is TGTGCCAGCAGCCCCGTATTGGGGGGTGAAAAACTGTTTTTT. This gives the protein CASSPVLGGEKLFF.

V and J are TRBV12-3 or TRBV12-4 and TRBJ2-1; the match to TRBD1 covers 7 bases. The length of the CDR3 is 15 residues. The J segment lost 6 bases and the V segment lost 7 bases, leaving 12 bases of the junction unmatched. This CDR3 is CASTRPGQALNEQFF. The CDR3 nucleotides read TGTGCCAGCACCCGTCCCGGACAGGCCCTCAATGAGCAGTTCTTC.

The DNA of the CDR3 is TGTGCCAGCAGTGAAGTAGATGCGGAAAATCAGCCCCAGCATTTT. Protein sequence: CASSEVDAENQPQHF. This sequence joins TRBV6-1 and TRBJ1-5; no clear D. Trimming removed 1 base at V and 4 bases at J, with 11 bases between. Germline CDR1 reads MNHNS; CDR2 reads SASEGT. The CDR3 loop spans 15 amino acids.

CDR3 amino acids: CASNLGQLSNQPQHF. The CDR3 nucleotides are TGTGCCAGCAACTTGGGACAGCTTAGCAATCAGCCCCAGCATTTT. The chain employs TRBV12-3 or TRBV12-4 and TRBJ1-5; TRBD1 matches 7 bases. Germline trimming cut 7 bases from V and 0 bases from J; bases unmatched to any gene: 6. The CDR3 is 15 amino acids.

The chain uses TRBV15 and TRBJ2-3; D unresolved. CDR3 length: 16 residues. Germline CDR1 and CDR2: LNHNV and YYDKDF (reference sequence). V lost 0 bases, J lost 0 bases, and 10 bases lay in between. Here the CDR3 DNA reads TGTGCCACCAGCAGAGATTGGAGATCTAGCACAGATACGCAGTATTTT. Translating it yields CATSRDWRSSTDTQYF.

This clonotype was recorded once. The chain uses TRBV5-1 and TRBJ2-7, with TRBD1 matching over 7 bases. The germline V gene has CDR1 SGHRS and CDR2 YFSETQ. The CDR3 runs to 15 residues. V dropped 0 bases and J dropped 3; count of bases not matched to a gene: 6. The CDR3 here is CASSLAPGGGYEQYF. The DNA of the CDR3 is TGCGCCAGCAGCTTGGCGCCAGGGGGTGGCTACGAGCAGTACTTC.

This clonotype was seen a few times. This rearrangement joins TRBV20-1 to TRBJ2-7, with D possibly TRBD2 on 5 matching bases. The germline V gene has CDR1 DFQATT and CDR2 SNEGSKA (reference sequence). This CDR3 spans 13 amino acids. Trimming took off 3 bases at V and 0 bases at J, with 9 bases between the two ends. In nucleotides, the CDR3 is TGCAGTGCTAGCCTGGGGAGCTCCTACGAGCAGTACTTC. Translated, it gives CSASLGSSYEQYF.

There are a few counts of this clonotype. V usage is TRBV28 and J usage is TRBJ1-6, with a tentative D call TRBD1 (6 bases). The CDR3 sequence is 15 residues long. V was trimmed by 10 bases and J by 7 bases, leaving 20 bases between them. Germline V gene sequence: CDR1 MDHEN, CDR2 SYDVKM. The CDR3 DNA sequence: TGTGCCACCCAGAGGAGGGGGGCGGTAAATTCACCCCTCCACTTT. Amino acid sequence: CATQRRGAVNSPLHF.

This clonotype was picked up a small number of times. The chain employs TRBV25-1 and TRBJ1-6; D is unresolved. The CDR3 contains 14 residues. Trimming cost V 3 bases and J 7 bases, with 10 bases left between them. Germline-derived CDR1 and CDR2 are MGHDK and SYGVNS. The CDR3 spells CASSDVVGNSPLHF. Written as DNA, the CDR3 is TGTGCCAGCAGTGACGTTGTTGGGAATTCACCCCTCCACTTT.

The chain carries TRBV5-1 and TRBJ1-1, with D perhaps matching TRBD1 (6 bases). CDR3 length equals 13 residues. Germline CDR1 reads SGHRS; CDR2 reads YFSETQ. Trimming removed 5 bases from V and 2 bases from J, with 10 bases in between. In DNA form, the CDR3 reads TGCGCCAGCAGAGGGGGGACTAACACTGAAGCTTTCTTT. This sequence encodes CASRGGTNTEAFF.

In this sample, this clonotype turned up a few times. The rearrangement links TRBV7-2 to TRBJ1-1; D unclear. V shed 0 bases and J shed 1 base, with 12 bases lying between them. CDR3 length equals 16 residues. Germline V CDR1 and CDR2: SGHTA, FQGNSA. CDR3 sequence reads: CASSLAGYRGNTEAFF. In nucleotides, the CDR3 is TGTGCCAGCAGCTTAGCGGGATACAGAGGGAACACTGAAGCTTTCTTT.

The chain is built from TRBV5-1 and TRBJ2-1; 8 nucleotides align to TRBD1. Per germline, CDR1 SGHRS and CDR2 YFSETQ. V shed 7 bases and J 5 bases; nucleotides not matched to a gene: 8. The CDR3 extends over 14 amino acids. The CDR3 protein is CASLRDRTDNEQFF. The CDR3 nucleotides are TGCGCCAGCCTCCGGGACAGGACCGACAATGAGCAGTTCTTC.

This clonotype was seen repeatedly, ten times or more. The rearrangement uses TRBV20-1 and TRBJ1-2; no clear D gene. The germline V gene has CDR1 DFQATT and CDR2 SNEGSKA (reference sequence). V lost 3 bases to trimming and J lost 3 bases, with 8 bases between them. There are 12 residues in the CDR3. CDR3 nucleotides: TGCAGTGCTAGTACCGGGGACTATGGCTACACCTTC. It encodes CSASTGDYGYTF.

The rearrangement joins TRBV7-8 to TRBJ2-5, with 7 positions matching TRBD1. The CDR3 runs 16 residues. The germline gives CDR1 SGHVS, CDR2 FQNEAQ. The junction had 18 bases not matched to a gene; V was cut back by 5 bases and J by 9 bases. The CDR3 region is CASSKTPGQITGAQYF. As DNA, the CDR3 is TGTGCCAGCAGCAAAACTCCGGGACAGATAACCGGGGCCCAGTACTTC.